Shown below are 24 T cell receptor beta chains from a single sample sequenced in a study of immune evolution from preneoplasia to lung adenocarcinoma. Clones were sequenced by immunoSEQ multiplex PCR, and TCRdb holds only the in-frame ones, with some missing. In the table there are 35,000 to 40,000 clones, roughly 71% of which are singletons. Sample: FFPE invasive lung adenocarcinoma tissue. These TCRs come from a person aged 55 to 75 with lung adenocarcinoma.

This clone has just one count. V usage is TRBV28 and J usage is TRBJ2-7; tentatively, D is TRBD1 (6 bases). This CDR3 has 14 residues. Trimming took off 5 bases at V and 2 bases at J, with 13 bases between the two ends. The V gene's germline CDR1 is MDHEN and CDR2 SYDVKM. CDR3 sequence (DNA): TGTGCCAGCAGTCAACAGGGAATAACCTACGAGCAGTACTTC. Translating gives CASSQQGITYEQYF.

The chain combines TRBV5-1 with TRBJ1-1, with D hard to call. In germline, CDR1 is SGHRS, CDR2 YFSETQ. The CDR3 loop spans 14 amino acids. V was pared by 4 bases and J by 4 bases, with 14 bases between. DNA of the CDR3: TGCGCCAGCAGCCCCCTGGGGATAGGCACTGAAGCTTTCTTT. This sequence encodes CASSPLGIGTEAFF. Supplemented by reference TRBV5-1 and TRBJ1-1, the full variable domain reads KAGVTQTPRYLIKTRGQQVTLSCSPISGHRSVSWYQQTPGQGLQFLFEYFSETQRNKGNFPGRFSGRQFSNSRSEMNVSTLELGDSALYLCASSPLGIGTEAFFGQGTRLTVV.

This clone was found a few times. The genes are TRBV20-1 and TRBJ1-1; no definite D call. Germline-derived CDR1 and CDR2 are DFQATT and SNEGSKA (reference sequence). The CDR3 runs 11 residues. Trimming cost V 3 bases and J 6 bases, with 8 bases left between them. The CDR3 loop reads CSASRFPEAFF. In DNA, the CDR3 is TGCAGTGCTAGTCGCTTCCCTGAAGCTTTCTTT.

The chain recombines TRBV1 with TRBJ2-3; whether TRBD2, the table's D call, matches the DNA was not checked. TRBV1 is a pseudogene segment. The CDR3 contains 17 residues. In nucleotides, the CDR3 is TGCACCAGCAGCCCCCGACTCGGCCAGCGGGACACAGATACGCAGTATTTT. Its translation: CTSSPRLGQRDTDTQYF.

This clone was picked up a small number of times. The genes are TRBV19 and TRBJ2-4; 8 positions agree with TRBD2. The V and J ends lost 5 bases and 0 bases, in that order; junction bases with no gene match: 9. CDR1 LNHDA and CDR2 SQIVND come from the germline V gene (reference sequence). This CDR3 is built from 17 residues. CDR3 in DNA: TGTGCCAGTAGTGGTACAACTAGCGGACTAGCCAAAAACATTCAGTACTTC. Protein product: CASSGTTSGLAKNIQYF. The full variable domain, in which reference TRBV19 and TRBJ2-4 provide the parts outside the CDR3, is DGGITQSPKYLFRKEGQNVTLSCEQNLNHDAMYWYRQDPGQGLRLIYYSQIVNDFQKGDIAEGYSVSREKKESFPLTVTSAQKNPTAFYLCASSGTTSGLAKNIQYFGAGTRLSVL.

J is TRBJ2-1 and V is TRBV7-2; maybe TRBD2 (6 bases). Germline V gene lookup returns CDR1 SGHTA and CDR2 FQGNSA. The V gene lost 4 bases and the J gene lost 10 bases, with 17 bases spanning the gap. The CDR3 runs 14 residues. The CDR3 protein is CASSSGLPTSEQFF. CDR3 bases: TGTGCCAGCAGCTCGGGACTTCCAACGAGCGAGCAGTTCTTC.

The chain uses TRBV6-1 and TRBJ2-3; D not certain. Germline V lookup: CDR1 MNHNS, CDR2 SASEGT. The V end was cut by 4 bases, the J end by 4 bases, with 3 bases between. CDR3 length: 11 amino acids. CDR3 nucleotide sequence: TGTGCCAGCAGTGTCGCAGATACGCAGTATTTT. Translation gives CASSVADTQYF.

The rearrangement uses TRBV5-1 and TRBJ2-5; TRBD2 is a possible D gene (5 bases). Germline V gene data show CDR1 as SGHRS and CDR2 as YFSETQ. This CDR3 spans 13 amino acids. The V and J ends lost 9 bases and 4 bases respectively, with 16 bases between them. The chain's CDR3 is CATQRTYGETQYF. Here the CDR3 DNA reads TGCGCCACCCAACGGACTTATGGAGAGACCCAGTACTTC.

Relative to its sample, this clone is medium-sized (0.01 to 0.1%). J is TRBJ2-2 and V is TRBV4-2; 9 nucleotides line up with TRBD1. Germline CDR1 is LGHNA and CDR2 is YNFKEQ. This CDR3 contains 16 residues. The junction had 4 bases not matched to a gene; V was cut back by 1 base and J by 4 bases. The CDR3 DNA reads TGTGCCAGCAGCCAAGGGGCGACAGGGGGCACCGGGGAGCTGTTTTTT. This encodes CASSQGATGGTGELFF.

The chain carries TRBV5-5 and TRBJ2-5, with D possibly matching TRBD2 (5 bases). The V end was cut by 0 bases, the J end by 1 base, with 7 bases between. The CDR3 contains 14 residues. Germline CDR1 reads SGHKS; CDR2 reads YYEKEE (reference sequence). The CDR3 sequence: CASSLVGSQETQYF. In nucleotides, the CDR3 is TGTGCCAGCAGCTTGGTAGGGAGCCAAGAGACCCAGTACTTC.

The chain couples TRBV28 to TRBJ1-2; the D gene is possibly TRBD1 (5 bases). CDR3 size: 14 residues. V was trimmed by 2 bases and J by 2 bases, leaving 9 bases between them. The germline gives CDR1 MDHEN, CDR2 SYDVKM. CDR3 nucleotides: TGTGCCAGCAGTTTACCGGGGGGAAACTATGGCTACACCTTC. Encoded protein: CASSLPGGNYGYTF.

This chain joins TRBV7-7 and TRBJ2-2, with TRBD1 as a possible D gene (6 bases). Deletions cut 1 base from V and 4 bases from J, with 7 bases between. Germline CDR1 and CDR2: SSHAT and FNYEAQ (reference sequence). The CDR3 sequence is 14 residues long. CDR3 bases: TGTGCCAGCAGCTTAGGGGGGCGCACCGGGGAGCTGTTTTTT. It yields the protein CASSLGGRTGELFF.

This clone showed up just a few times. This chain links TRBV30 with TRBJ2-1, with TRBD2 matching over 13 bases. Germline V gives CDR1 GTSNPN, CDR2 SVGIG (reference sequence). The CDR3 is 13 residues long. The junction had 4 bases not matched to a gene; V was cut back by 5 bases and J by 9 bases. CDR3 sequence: CAWGLAGEGEQFF. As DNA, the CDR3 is TGTGCCTGGGGACTAGCGGGAGAGGGTGAGCAGTTCTTC.

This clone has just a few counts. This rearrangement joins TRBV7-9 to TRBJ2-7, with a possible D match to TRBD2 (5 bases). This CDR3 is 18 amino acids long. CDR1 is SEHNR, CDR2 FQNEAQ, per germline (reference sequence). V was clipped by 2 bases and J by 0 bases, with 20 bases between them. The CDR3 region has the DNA TGTGCCAGCAGCTTATCGCATGCTAGCAGGTCCTCCTCCTACGAGCAGTACTTC. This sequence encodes CASSLSHASRSSSYEQYF. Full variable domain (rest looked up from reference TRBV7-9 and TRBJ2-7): DTGVSQNPRHKITKRGQNVTFRCDPISEHNRLYWYRQTLGQGPEFLTYFQNEAQLEKSRLLSDRFSAERPKGSFSTLEIQRTEQGDSAMYLCASSLSHASRSSSYEQYFGPGTRLTVT.

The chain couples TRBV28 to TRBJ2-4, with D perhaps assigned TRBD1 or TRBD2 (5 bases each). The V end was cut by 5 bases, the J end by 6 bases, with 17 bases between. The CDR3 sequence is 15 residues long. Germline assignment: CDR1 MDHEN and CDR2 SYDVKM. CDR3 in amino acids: CASSPPFSGTNIQYF. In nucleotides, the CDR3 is TGTGCCAGCAGTCCCCCCTTTTCCGGGACAAACATTCAGTACTTC.

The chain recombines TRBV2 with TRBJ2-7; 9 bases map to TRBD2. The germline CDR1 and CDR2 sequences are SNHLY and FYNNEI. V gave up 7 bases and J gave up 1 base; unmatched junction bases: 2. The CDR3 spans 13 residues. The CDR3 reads CASTSGISYEQYF. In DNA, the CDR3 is TGTGCCAGCACTAGCGGGATTTCCTACGAGCAGTACTTC.

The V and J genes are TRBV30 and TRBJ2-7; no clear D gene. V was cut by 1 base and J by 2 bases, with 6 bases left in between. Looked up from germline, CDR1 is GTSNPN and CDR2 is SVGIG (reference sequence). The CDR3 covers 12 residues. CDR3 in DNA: TGTGCCTGGAGTGGGGCAACCTACGAGCAGTACTTC. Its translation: CAWSGATYEQYF.

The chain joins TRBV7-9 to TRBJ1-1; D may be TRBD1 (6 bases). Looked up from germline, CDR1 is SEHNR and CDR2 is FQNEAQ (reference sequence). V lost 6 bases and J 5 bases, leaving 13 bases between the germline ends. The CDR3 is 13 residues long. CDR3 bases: TGTGCCAGCAGTGCCCAAGGGGGTACTGAAGCTTTCTTT. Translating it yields CASSAQGGTEAFF.

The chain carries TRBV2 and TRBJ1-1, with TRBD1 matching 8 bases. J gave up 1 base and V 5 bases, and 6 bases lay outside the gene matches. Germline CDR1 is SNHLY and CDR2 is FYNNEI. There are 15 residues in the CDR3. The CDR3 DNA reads TGTGCCAGCAGTCCCTTTGGACAGGGGAACACTGAAGCTTTCTTT. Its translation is CASSPFGQGNTEAFF.

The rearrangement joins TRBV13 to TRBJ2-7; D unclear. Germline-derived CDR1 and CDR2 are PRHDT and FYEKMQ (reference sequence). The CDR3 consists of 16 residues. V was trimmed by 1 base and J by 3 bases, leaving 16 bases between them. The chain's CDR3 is CASSLEGLDSNYEQYF. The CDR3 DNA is TGTGCCAGCAGCTTAGAAGGTCTGGATTCAAACTACGAGCAGTACTTC.

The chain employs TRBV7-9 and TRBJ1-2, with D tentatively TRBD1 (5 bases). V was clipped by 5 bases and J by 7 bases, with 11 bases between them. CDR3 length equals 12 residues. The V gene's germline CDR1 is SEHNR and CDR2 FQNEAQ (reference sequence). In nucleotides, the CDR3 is TGTGCCAGCAGCCTGGGAGGGGCTGGCTACACCTTC. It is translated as CASSLGGAGYTF. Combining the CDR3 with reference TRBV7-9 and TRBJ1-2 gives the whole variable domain DTGVSQNPRHKITKRGQNVTFRCDPISEHNRLYWYRQTLGQGPEFLTYFQNEAQLEKSRLLSDRFSAERPKGSFSTLEIQRTEQGDSAMYLCASSLGGAGYTFGSGTRLTVV.

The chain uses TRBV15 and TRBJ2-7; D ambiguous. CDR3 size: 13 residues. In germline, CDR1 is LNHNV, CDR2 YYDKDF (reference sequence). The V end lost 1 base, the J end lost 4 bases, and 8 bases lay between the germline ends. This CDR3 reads CATSRAQTYEQYF. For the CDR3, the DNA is TGTGCCACCAGCAGAGCCCAGACTTACGAGCAGTACTTC.

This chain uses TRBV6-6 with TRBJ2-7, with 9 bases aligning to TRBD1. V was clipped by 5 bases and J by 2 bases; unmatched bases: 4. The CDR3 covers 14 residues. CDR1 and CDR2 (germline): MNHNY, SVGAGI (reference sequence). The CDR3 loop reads CASSGTGITYEQYF. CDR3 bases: TGTGCCAGCAGTGGGACAGGGATAACCTACGAGCAGTACTTC.

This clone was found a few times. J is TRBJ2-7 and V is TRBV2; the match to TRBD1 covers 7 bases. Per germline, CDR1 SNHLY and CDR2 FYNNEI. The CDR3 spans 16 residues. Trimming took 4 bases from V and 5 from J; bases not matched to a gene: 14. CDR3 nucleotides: TGTGCCAGCAGTGGATACAGGGGATCATTTGAAAACGAGCAGTACTTC. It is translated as CASSGYRGSFENEQYF.